This TCR beta chain was sequenced in a study of shared clonotypes between healthy human individuals. Study-level background: The donor pool was made up of a couple of women and three men aged 18 to 49.

V lost 5 bases to trimming and J lost 4 bases, with 23 bases between them. The CDR3 spans 17 residues. Germline V gene sequence: CDR1 MDHEN, CDR2 SYDVKM. Overall study findings and caveats: Sampling included only blood; tissue repertoires likely differ.

This clone was seen a handful of times. Its specificity is not known. TCRdb keeps only in-frame clones here, not all; method: immunoSEQ multiplex PCR. This table has some 1,100,000 clones, approximately 80% appearing once. The sequenced material came from memory CD4+ T cells from PBMCs. Indicated subset: CD45RA-negative fraction. This TCR came from a man aged 18 to 29 in good health. Some clones in this sample may be carry-over from other donors' samples. The gene calls are TRBV28 and TRBJ2-5, with D maybe TRBD1 (6 bases). The CDR3: CASSTLSGTGQPETQYF. The CDR3 region has the DNA TGTGCCAGCAGTACCCTTTCGGGCACGGGACAACCAGAGACCCAGTACTTC.